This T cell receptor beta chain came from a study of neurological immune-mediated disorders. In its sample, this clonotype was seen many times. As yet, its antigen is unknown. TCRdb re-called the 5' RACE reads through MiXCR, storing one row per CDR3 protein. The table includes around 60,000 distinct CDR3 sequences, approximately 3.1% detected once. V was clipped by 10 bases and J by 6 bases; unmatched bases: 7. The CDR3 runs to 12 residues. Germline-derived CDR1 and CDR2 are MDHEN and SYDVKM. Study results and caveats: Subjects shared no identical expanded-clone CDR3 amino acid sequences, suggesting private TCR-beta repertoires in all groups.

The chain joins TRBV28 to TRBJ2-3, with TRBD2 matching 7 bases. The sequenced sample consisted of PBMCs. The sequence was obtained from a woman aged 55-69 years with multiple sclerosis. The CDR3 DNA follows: TGTGCCATCGGGAGGACCACGGATACGCAGTATTTT. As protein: CAIGRTTDTQYF.